This T cell receptor beta chain was observed in a study of T cell repertoires in cytomegalovirus infection. Background on the study: Newly reported HLA-C-restricted and thoroughly characterized HLA-B-restricted CMV epitopes were employed. Public TCR beta signatures were indicative of both CMV infection and a matching HLA type.

TCRdb re-analysed the reads in MiXCR, keeping a single row per CDR3 protein. The sample records 640,000 or so distinct CDR3 sequences, roughly 30% being singletons. A remark on this clonotype: Its target is not known. A much larger clone differs from this one at a single base, so this may be a read error.

V dropped 7 bases and J dropped 1; count of bases not matched to a gene: 2. The germline V gene has CDR1 SNHLY and CDR2 FYNNEI. The CDR3 has 14 residues. Study-level points and caveats: The study found HLA-C-restricted CMV-specific TCR beta clonotypes dominating the ex vivo response. Adding up the frequency of public TCR beta families identified people who carried CMV plus the relevant HLA.

The chain joins TRBV2 to TRBJ2-7, with 12 bases fitting TRBD2. The source material was cultured PBMCs, sampled from culture after CMV antigen stimulation. The receptor comes from a human donor in good health (CMV status not recorded). Some clones in this sample may be carry-over from other donors' samples. DNA for the CDR3: TGTGCCAGCACCGGACTAGCGGGGTCCTACGAGCAGTACTTC. Its protein is CASTGLAGSYEQYF.